The T cell receptor beta chain under discussion was sequenced for a study of blood T cell repertoires in COVID-19. Study information: From T cells, B-cell-depleted T cells, or PBMCs came the material, which was cDNA or gDNA.

The repertoire was sequenced with immunoSEQ multiplex PCR; TCRdb's copy has only in-frame clones and lacks some. In the table there are hundreds of thousands of clones, about 91% of which are singletons. From germline, CDR1 is KGHSH and CDR2 LQKENI. The CDR3 runs to 15 residues. The V gene end was trimmed by 1 base and the J gene end by 1 base; junction bases not matched to a gene: 3. The specimen sequenced was peripheral blood. This clonotype originated in a woman in her 30s who had recovered from COVID-19. This chain connects TRBV18 to TRBJ1-1; TRBD1 matches at 7 bases. This CDR3 is CASSPRQGENTEAFF. The CDR3 coding sequence is TGTGCCAGCTCACCACGTCAGGGGGAGAACACTGAAGCTTTCTTT.